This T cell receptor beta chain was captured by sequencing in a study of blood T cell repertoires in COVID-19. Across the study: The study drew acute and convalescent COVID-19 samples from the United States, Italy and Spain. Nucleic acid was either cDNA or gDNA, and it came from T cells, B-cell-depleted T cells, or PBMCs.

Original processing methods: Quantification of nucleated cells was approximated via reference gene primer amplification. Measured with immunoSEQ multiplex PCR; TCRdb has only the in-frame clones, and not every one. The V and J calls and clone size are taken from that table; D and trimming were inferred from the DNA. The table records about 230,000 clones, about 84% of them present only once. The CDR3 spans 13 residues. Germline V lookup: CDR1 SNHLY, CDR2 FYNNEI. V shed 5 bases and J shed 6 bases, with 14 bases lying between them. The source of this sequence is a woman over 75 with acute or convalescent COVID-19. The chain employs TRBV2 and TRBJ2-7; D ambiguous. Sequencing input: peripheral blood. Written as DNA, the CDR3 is TGTGCCAGCAGTCTTACCCGAGGAAGCGAGCAGTACTTC. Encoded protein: CASSLTRGSEQYF.